Described below is a single T cell receptor (beta chain) sequence and its context. Per the germline V gene, CDR1 is SGHAT and CDR2 is FQNNGV. The CDR3 loop spans 14 amino acids. Losses at the gene ends were 3 bases for V and 2 bases for J; bases not matched to a gene: 3. This entry comes from a study of blood T cell dynamics during melanoma immunotherapy. Across the whole study: Patients with metastatic melanoma got pembrolizumab or nivolumab-ipilimumab as first-line care.

The time point was: week 3, after first cycle of checkpoint inhibitor. Patients with prior systemic cancer treatment, concomitant immunosuppressants, or other active malignancies were excluded. Each bulk PBMC sample had approximately 350 ng DNA loaded. Assay used: immunoSEQ multiplex PCR; TCRdb lists only in-frame clones, some missing. The sample yields around 6,700 clones, roughly 81% seen once. J is TRBJ1-1 and V is TRBV11-2; 7 bases align to TRBD1. Source: blood, taken from a patient treated with checkpoint blockade. This clonotype was obtained from a human donor with melanoma. Some clones in this sample may be carry-over from other donors' samples. For the CDR3, the DNA is TGTGCCAGCAGCTTCCAGGGGGGAAACACTGAAGCTTTCTTT. This encodes CASSFQGGNTEAFF.